This entry lists 18 T cell receptor beta chains sequenced from one sample in a study of CD8 T cells in ankylosing spondylitis. From the 5' RACE reads, TCRdb called clonotypes with MiXCR, one entry per CDR3 protein. Of roughly 230,000 distinct CDR3 sequences in the sample, 10% to 13% were seen once. The sequencing sample was made of blood, either unsorted or a sorted T cell fraction (not recorded which). Every receptor here comes from a male donor with ankylosing spondylitis or in good health (not recorded which).

There are many counts of this clonotype. The V call is TRBV19, the J call TRBJ2-3; 8 positions match TRBD2. The CDR3 spans 15 residues. V lost 4 bases and J lost 3; bases outside the gene matches: 6. Per the germline V gene, CDR1 is LNHDA and CDR2 is SQIVND (reference sequence). CDR3 in amino acids: CASSTAGALTDTQYF. CDR3 sequence (DNA): TGTGCCAGTAGTACAGCGGGAGCTCTTACAGATACGCAGTATTTT. Variable domain in full (rest from reference TRBV19 and TRBJ2-3): DGGITQSPKYLFRKEGQNVTLSCEQNLNHDAMYWYRQDPGQGLRLIYYSQIVNDFQKGDIAEGYSVSREKKESFPLTVTSAQKNPTAFYLCASSTAGALTDTQYFGPGTRLTVL.

This clonotype was seen at least ten times. The chain carries TRBV20-1 and TRBJ2-3; 9 bases agree with TRBD1. The CDR3 is made up of 12 amino acids. The germline V gene encodes CDR1 DFQATT and CDR2 SNEGSKA (reference sequence). Unmatched junction bases numbered 4, after V lost 6 bases and J lost 6 bases. CDR3 sequence: CSAQGQGDTQYF. CDR3 DNA: TGCAGTGCCCAGGGACAGGGCGATACGCAGTATTTT.

In its sample, this clonotype was seen many times. The chain recombines TRBV29-1 with TRBJ2-3; tentatively, D is TRBD2 (5 bases). Germline V gene sequence: CDR1 SQVTM, CDR2 ANQGSEA. Trimming left V 7 bases short and J 7 bases short, with 18 bases between. There are 13 residues in the CDR3. This chain's CDR3 is CSALQSSGNTQYF. The CDR3 nucleotides are TGCAGCGCCCTTCAGTCGTCGGGGAATACGCAGTATTTT.

The rearrangement joins TRBV30 to TRBJ1-5, with TRBD1 matching over 12 bases. The CDR3 is 13 amino acids. CDR1 is GTSNPN, CDR2 SVGIG, per germline (reference sequence). Losses at the gene ends were 3 bases for V and 7 bases for J; bases not matched to a gene: 1. CDR3 amino acids: CAWRGTGGQPQHF. CDR3 nucleotide sequence: TGTGCCTGGAGGGGGACAGGGGGCCAGCCCCAGCATTTT.

This clonotype has a count of ten or more. This chain connects TRBV20-1 to TRBJ2-2; no clear D. The CDR3 loop spans 13 amino acids. The V gene lost 5 bases and the J gene lost 1 base, with 8 bases spanning the gap. The V gene's germline CDR1 is DFQATT and CDR2 SNEGSKA (reference sequence). The CDR3 loop reads CSAWFGNTGELFF. As DNA, the CDR3 is TGCAGTGCTTGGTTTGGGAACACCGGGGAGCTGTTTTTT.

This clonotype was observed many times. This rearrangement joins TRBV5-1 to TRBJ2-2; 11 bases are shared with TRBD2. V gave up 3 bases and J gave up 3 bases; unmatched junction bases: 1. This CDR3 comprises 15 residues. Germline CDR1 SGHRS, CDR2 YFSETQ. CDR3 loop: CASSWGLADTGELFF. The CDR3 DNA reads TGCGCCAGCAGCTGGGGACTAGCGGACACCGGGGAGCTGTTTTTT.

This clonotype has more than one count but fewer than ten. The V and J genes are TRBV12-3 or TRBV12-4 and TRBJ1-1; 7 nucleotides agree with TRBD1. The CDR3 is 15 amino acids. The J segment lost 1 base and the V segment lost 5 bases, leaving 7 bases of the junction unmatched. CDR3 sequence reads: CASSITRGGNTEAFF. The CDR3 DNA follows: TGTGCCAGCAGTATAACCAGGGGGGGGAACACTGAAGCTTTCTTT.

This clonotype was detected many times. The CDR3: CASSRRDGEDTEAFF. The CDR3 DNA reads TGCGCCAGCAGCCGGAGAGATGGGGAAGACACTGAAGCTTTCTTT. The V call is TRBV4-1, the J call TRBJ1-1; no clear D gene. V was pared by 4 bases and J by 3 bases, with 15 bases between. This CDR3 comprises 15 residues. The germline gives CDR1 MGHRA, CDR2 YSYEKL.

There are many counts of this clonotype. The genes are TRBV3-1 and TRBJ1-2; unclear D gene. V lost 1 base and J 6 bases, leaving 15 bases between the germline ends. The CDR3 is 15 amino acids. Germline loops: CDR1 LGHDT, CDR2 YNNKEL (reference sequence). The CDR3 sequence: CASSQGPSREHGYTF. The CDR3, as DNA: TGTGCCAGCAGCCAAGGGCCGTCAAGAGAACATGGCTACACCTTC.

At least ten counts were recorded for this clonotype. V is TRBV12-3 or TRBV12-4 and J is TRBJ1-1; possible D gene TRBD1, 6 bases. Trimming left V 6 bases short and J 0 bases short, with 14 bases between. CDR3 length: 15 amino acids. The CDR3 loop reads CASRDAGTLNTEAFF. The CDR3 region has the DNA TGTGCCAGCAGGGACGCCGGGACACTGAACACTGAAGCTTTCTTT.

This clonotype was detected ten times or more. The chain recombines TRBV29-1 with TRBJ2-2, with D perhaps TRBD1 (5 bases). Per germline, CDR1 SQVTM and CDR2 ANQGSEA. The CDR3 length is 14 residues. V was clipped by 1 base and J by 5 bases, with 11 bases between them. CDR3 loop: CSVEVQGLTGELFF. CDR3 sequence (DNA): TGCAGCGTTGAAGTCCAGGGCTTAACCGGGGAGCTGTTTTTT.

This clonotype has ten or more counts. The rearrangement uses TRBV5-6 and TRBJ1-1, with D possibly matching TRBD1 (5 bases). Germline CDR1 SGHDT, CDR2 YYEEEE. The length of the CDR3 is 14 residues. The ends were cut back, 5 bases at V and 5 bases at J, with 16 bases in the middle. The CDR3 region has the DNA TGTGCCAGCAGTCGGCCCCTACCAGGGACTGAAGCTTTCTTT. This translates into CASSRPLPGTEAFF.

In this sample, this clonotype turned up many times. The V and J genes are TRBV6-5 and TRBJ2-2; 10 bases map to TRBD2. The V gene end was trimmed by 3 bases and the J gene end by 7 bases; junction bases not matched to a gene: 5. The CDR3 runs to 15 residues. CDR1 is MNHEY and CDR2 is SVGAGI in the germline V gene. CDR3 amino acids: CASSYKRGGSGELFF. For the CDR3, the DNA is TGTGCCAGCAGTTATAAGCGGGGGGGAAGCGGGGAGCTGTTTTTT.

In this sample, this clonotype turned up many times. V gene TRBV10-3 combines with J gene TRBJ2-1; 10 bases are a match to TRBD2. The V gene's germline CDR1 is ENHRY and CDR2 SYGVKD. The junction had 8 bases not matched to a gene; V was cut back by 0 bases and J by 9 bases. CDR3 length: 16 residues. The CDR3 DNA follows: TGTGCCATCAGTGAGTCCCGGCTAGCGGGAGAAACTGAGCAGTTCTTC. Encoded protein: CAISESRLAGETEQFF.

The chain has TRBV4-1 and TRBJ1-1; TRBD1 matches at 7 bases. Germline CDR1 and CDR2: MGHRA and YSYEKL. The CDR3 contains 15 residues. V shed 3 bases and J 0 bases; nucleotides not matched to a gene: 4. The CDR3 nucleotides read TGCGCCAGCAGCCATCCACAGGGGTTGAACACTGAAGCTTTCTTT. This codes for CASSHPQGLNTEAFF.

The rearrangement joins TRBV5-1 to TRBJ1-6; perhaps TRBD1 as D (6 bases). Germline lookup yields CDR1 SGHRS and CDR2 YFSETQ. The V gene lost 4 bases and the J gene lost 14 bases, with 16 bases spanning the gap. The CDR3 is 13 amino acids. CDR3 in amino acids: CASSKGDLAALHF. The CDR3 DNA is TGCGCCAGCAGCAAGGGGGACCTTGCGGCCCTCCACTTT.

This clonotype was picked up many times. The chain employs TRBV5-5 and TRBJ2-5; D remains ambiguous. The V gene's germline CDR1 is SGHKS and CDR2 YYEKEE (reference sequence). V was cut by 4 bases and J by 2 bases, with 12 bases left in between. CDR3 length: 14 amino acids. The DNA for the CDR3 is TGTGCCAGCAGCCCCCTAGGATCACAAGAGACCCAGTACTTC. Protein product: CASSPLGSQETQYF.

V gene TRBV11-3 combines with J gene TRBJ2-7, with D unclear. This CDR3 spans 15 amino acids. The germline V gene has CDR1 SGHNT and CDR2 YENEEA. Trimming shortened V by 5 bases and J by 1 base, and 15 bases separated the two germline ends. CDR3 in DNA: TGTGCCAGCAGCCCCCTGCCTTTAACTTCCTACGAGCAGTACTTC. Translation: CASSPLPLTSYEQYF.